The 30 T cell receptor beta chains listed next were all sequenced from one sample in a study of blood T cell repertoires in COVID-19. Sequencing used immunoSEQ multiplex PCR; TCRdb keeps in-frame clones, though not all of them. The data hold roughly 77,000 clones, with around 79% observed a single time. Material for sequencing was peripheral blood. The receptors here all came from a man between 60 and 75 years old with active or convalescent COVID-19.

The CDR3 nucleotides are TGTGCCAGCAGCGGAACTAGCGGGGCTAGCACAGATACGCAGTATTTT. Translation gives CASSGTSGASTDTQYF. The V gene is TRBV9, the J gene TRBJ2-3, with 10 bases aligning to TRBD2. The trim removed 3 bases at V and 0 bases at J, leaving 4 bases unmatched. The V gene's germline CDR1 is SGDLS and CDR2 YYNGEE. The CDR3 extends over 16 amino acids.

This clone was detected only a few times. V usage is TRBV27 and J usage is TRBJ2-5, with a weak D call TRBD1 (6 bases). The CDR3 covers 12 residues. The germline CDR1 and CDR2 sequences are MNHEY and SMNVEV (reference sequence). The V and J ends lost 5 bases and 9 bases respectively, with 13 bases between them. In DNA form, the CDR3 reads TGTGCCAGCAGTACTCGACCAGGGGCCCAGTACTTC. It translates to CASSTRPGAQYF.

The genes are TRBV9 and TRBJ1-2; 7 bases line up with TRBD1. CDR1 and CDR2 from the germline V gene are SGDLS and YYNGEE. This CDR3 is built from 14 residues. Unmatched junction bases numbered 3, after V lost 0 bases and J lost 4 bases. The CDR3: CASSVDRGSYGYTF. DNA for the CDR3: TGTGCCAGCAGCGTAGACAGGGGAAGCTATGGCTACACCTTC.

The chain employs TRBV10-3 and TRBJ2-1; possibly TRBD2 for D (6 bases). The CDR3 has 13 amino acids. CDR1 is ENHRY, CDR2 SYGVKD, per germline. The V end lost 7 bases, the J end lost 5 bases, and 12 bases lay between the germline ends. The CDR3 bases are TGTGCCATCACGGGGGTTCGGGACAATGAGCAGTTCTTC. Its translation is CAITGVRDNEQFF.

The chain recombines TRBV28 with TRBJ1-2, with no clear D. V gave up 5 bases and J gave up 7 bases, with 17 bases separating them. CDR1 and CDR2 from the germline V gene are MDHEN and SYDVKM. The CDR3 loop spans 14 amino acids. The CDR3 sequence: CASSPLGVGSGYTF. CDR3 in DNA: TGTGCCAGCAGTCCCCTGGGAGTCGGGAGTGGCTACACCTTC.

V and J are TRBV29-1 and TRBJ2-6, with 10 bases fitting TRBD1. The CDR3 consists of 16 residues. V shed 4 bases, J shed 3 bases, and the junction held 6 bases outside the gene matches. Germline lookup yields CDR1 SQVTM and CDR2 ANQGSEA. The CDR3 nucleotides are TGCAGCGTTGCGGACAGGGGGTACTTTGGGGCCAACGTCCTGACTTTC. Translation: CSVADRGYFGANVLTF.

J is TRBJ2-7 and V is TRBV28, with D perhaps matching TRBD2 (7 bases). The germline V and J ends were trimmed by 6 bases and 6 bases, with 18 bases remaining between them. This CDR3 has 14 amino acids. The V gene's germline CDR1 is MDHEN and CDR2 SYDVKM. In DNA, the CDR3 is TGTGCCAGCAGGTCTCCGGGGGGCCGGCGCGAGCAGTACTTC. Amino acids: CASRSPGGRREQYF.

The gene calls are TRBV11-1 and TRBJ2-5; a possible D gene is TRBD2 (5 bases). The CDR3 runs 13 residues. V lost 3 bases to trimming and J lost 4 bases, with 9 bases between them. CDR1 and CDR2 (germline): SGHAT, FQDESV (reference sequence). CDR3 protein: CASSFQEGETQYF. Written as DNA, the CDR3 is TGTGCCAGCAGCTTTCAAGAGGGAGAGACCCAGTACTTC.

The V and J genes are TRBV28 and TRBJ1-5; D is perhaps TRBD1 (6 bases). The germline CDR1 and CDR2 sequences are MDHEN and SYDVKM. Deletions cut 6 bases from V and 3 bases from J, with 15 bases between. This CDR3 is 15 amino acids long. The CDR3 bases are TGTGCCAGCAGCCTTACGGGACATTTCAATCAGCCCCAGCATTTT. Protein product: CASSLTGHFNQPQHF.

The rearrangement joins TRBV19 to TRBJ2-3, with D possibly TRBD2 on 6 matching bases. The CDR3 is 14 amino acids. CDR1 is LNHDA, CDR2 SQIVND, per germline (reference sequence). Trimming left V 4 bases short and J 3 bases short, with 11 bases between. The CDR3 region has the DNA TGTGCCAGTAGTACCGAGGGACTTACAGATACGCAGTATTTT. This sequence encodes CASSTEGLTDTQYF.

V gene TRBV3-1 (or the pseudogene TRBV3-2) combines with J gene TRBJ2-5; D may be TRBD2 (6 bases). Trimming cost V 0 bases and J 3 bases, with 11 bases left between them. The germline CDR1 and CDR2 sequences are LGHDT and YNNKEL (reference sequence). This CDR3 is 15 amino acids long. In DNA, the CDR3 is TGTGCCAGCAGCCAAGACTTTTCGGGGGAAGAGACCCAGTACTTC. As protein: CASSQDFSGEETQYF.

The V call is TRBV19, the J call TRBJ1-4; TRBD1 matches 10 bases. The ends lost 7 bases at V and 5 bases at J; junction bases unmatched: 4. CDR3 length equals 14 residues. The germline gives CDR1 LNHDA, CDR2 SQIVND (reference sequence). The CDR3 region is CASNQDRGNEKLFF. CDR3 coding DNA: TGTGCCAGTAATCAGGACAGGGGGAATGAAAAACTGTTTTTT.

The CDR3 DNA follows: TGTGCCAGCAGCTTACTTGCCGGGGAGACCCAGTACTTC. Translating it yields CASSLLAGETQYF. This chain links TRBV7-8 with TRBJ2-5; D is uncertain. The CDR3 spans 13 residues. Germline V CDR1 and CDR2: SGHVS, FQNEAQ. Trimming took 2 bases from V and 5 from J, leaving 9 bases between them.

The chain links TRBV6-4 to TRBJ1-6; 7 bases fit TRBD1. CDR1 and CDR2 (germline): MRHNA, SNTAGT. This CDR3 spans 19 amino acids. V trimming: 6 bases; J trimming: 9 bases; junction bases outside the gene matches: 23. CDR3 protein: CASSVPPGVFRGVCSPLHF. CDR3 sequence (DNA): TGTGCCAGCAGCGTACCCCCAGGGGTGTTCAGGGGGGTGTGTTCACCCCTCCACTTT.

The chain carries TRBV3-1 (or the pseudogene TRBV3-2) and TRBJ2-5; TRBD2 aligns across 11 bases. The V and J ends lost 0 bases and 0 bases, in that order; junction bases with no gene match: 6. This CDR3 is built from 18 residues. Germline assignment: CDR1 LGHDT and CDR2 YNNKEL (reference sequence). The CDR3 region has the DNA TGTGCCAGCAGCCAAGACCTAGCGGGGGGCGGGTACCAAGAGACCCAGTACTTC. Translating it yields CASSQDLAGGGYQETQYF.

The chain links TRBV5-6 to TRBJ1-6, with D possibly matching TRBD1 (5 bases). V was trimmed by 2 bases and J by 6 bases, leaving 9 bases between them. This CDR3 region has 14 residues. Germline V CDR1 and CDR2: SGHDT, YYEEEE. CDR3 sequence: CASSFGRGNSPLHF. CDR3 nucleotide sequence: TGTGCCAGCAGCTTTGGTAGGGGTAATTCACCCCTCCACTTT.

CDR3 loop: CASSPEVGEKLFF. CDR3 sequence (DNA): TGTGCCAGCAGCCCAGAGGTCGGGGAAAAACTGTTTTTT. The rearrangement links TRBV7-3 to TRBJ1-4; D is unresolved. Germline CDR1 SGHTA, CDR2 FQGTGA. This CDR3 contains 13 residues. Trimming shortened V by 5 bases and J by 8 bases, and 12 bases separated the two germline ends.

The V and J genes are TRBV29-1 and TRBJ2-3; TRBD1 matches at 9 bases. The germline CDR1 and CDR2 sequences are SQVTM and ANQGSEA. The CDR3 runs to 13 residues. CDR3 residues: CTVGTGSTDTQYF. The CDR3 DNA follows: TGCACCGTCGGGACAGGGTCCACAGATACGCAGTATTTT.

This clone has a single count. This chain links TRBV9 with TRBJ2-3, with D perhaps TRBD1 (6 bases). Germline V CDR1 and CDR2: SGDLS, YYNGEE. Trimming cost V 0 bases and J 6 bases, with 14 bases left between them. CDR3 length: 15 residues. CDR3 sequence (DNA): TGTGCCAGCAGCGTAGGGGGGCTAGCCGTGGATACGCAGTATTTT. It yields the protein CASSVGGLAVDTQYF.

The genes are TRBV4-1 and TRBJ2-7; 10 nucleotides match TRBD1. Germline V gives CDR1 MGHRA, CDR2 YSYEKL. CDR3 size: 14 residues. The trim removed 6 bases at V and 5 bases at J, leaving 7 bases unmatched. The CDR3, as DNA: TGCGCCAGCAGACGGGGACAGGGGTTACACGAGCAGTACTTC. This codes for CASRRGQGLHEQYF.

The chain recombines TRBV30 with TRBJ1-4; no clear D gene. V lost 2 bases and J 0 bases, leaving 10 bases between the germline ends. The CDR3 covers 15 residues. Germline V gene data show CDR1 as GTSNPN and CDR2 as SVGIG (reference sequence). In nucleotides, the CDR3 is TGTGCCTGGAGTCGTTACCCGGCAACTAATGAAAAACTGTTTTTT. It is translated as CAWSRYPATNEKLFF. The whole variable domain, remainder taken from reference TRBV30 and TRBJ1-4, is SQTIHQWPATLVQPVGSPLSLECTVEGTSNPNLYWYRQAAGRGLQLLFYSVGIGQISSEVPQNLSASRPQDRQFILSSKKLLLSDSGFYLCAWSRYPATNEKLFFGSGTQLSVL.

The chain combines TRBV28 with TRBJ1-2; tentative D call: TRBD1 (5 bases). The ends were cut back, 6 bases at V and 4 bases at J, with 9 bases in the middle. This CDR3 has 12 residues. Germline assignment: CDR1 MDHEN and CDR2 SYDVKM. The CDR3 reads CASSREGYGYTF. The CDR3 region has the DNA TGTGCCAGCAGCAGGGAGGGCTATGGCTACACCTTC.

The rearrangement links TRBV7-9 to TRBJ1-2; a weak D match, TRBD1 (5 bases). The V and J ends lost 5 bases and 4 bases respectively, with 11 bases between them. The CDR3 runs 13 residues. Looked up from germline, CDR1 is SEHNR and CDR2 is FQNEAQ (reference sequence). This CDR3 is CASSLSGGYGYTF. Written as DNA, the CDR3 is TGTGCCAGCAGCCTATCCGGGGGCTATGGCTACACCTTC. Using reference TRBV7-9 and TRBJ1-2 for the parts outside the CDR3, the full variable domain is DTGVSQNPRHKITKRGQNVTFRCDPISEHNRLYWYRQTLGQGPEFLTYFQNEAQLEKSRLLSDRFSAERPKGSFSTLEIQRTEQGDSAMYLCASSLSGGYGYTFGSGTRLTVV.

Turning to this clone: The junction departs from the called germline gene at one end, perhaps through a read error. The chain uses TRBV2 and TRBJ1-3; D might be TRBD1 (6 bases). The CDR3 covers 10 residues. Per the germline V gene, CDR1 is SNHLY and CDR2 is FYNNEI. CDR3 sequence reads: CASSGGQADF. Here the CDR3 DNA reads TGTGCCAGCAGTGGGGGGCAGGCCGATTTT.

The V gene is TRBV11-3, the J gene TRBJ2-1; 10 bases align to TRBD2. This CDR3 spans 15 amino acids. Losses at the gene ends were 4 bases for V and 9 bases for J; bases not matched to a gene: 9. Germline values: CDR1 SGHNT, CDR2 YENEEA. The CDR3 coding sequence is TGTGCCAGCAGCTCCTTGACTAGCGGGTTAGGTGAGCAGTTCTTC. Its translation is CASSSLTSGLGEQFF.

The V call is TRBV4-1, the J call TRBJ1-1; a possible D gene is TRBD1 (6 bases). The germline V and J ends were trimmed by 0 bases and 5 bases, with 19 bases remaining between them. The CDR3 has 17 amino acids. Germline assignment: CDR1 MGHRA and CDR2 YSYEKL. The CDR3 sequence: CASSQDPLTGFKTEAFF. CDR3 DNA sequence: TGCGCCAGCAGCCAAGATCCCCTAACAGGGTTTAAGACTGAAGCTTTCTTT.

J is TRBJ2-3 and V is TRBV7-2; TRBD2 agrees at 11 bases. This CDR3 contains 15 residues. V gave up 8 bases and J gave up 2 bases; unmatched junction bases: 6. Germline V gene sequence: CDR1 SGHTA, CDR2 FQGNSA. The CDR3 region has the DNA TGTGCCAGCGGGGCTAGCGGGGGGCCCACAGATACGCAGTATTTT. It is translated as CASGASGGPTDTQYF.

This chain joins TRBV6-5 and TRBJ1-3, with 7 positions matching TRBD1. After removal of 7 bases from V and 0 bases from J, the junction contained 3 bases not matched to a gene. This CDR3 spans 14 amino acids. In germline, CDR1 is MNHEY, CDR2 SVGAGI. The CDR3 spells CASNNRGSGNTIYF. CDR3 DNA: TGTGCCAGCAATAACAGGGGCTCTGGAAACACCATATATTTT.

The J gene is TRBJ2-3, the V gene TRBV29-1; maybe TRBD2 (6 bases). The V gene's germline CDR1 is SQVTM and CDR2 ANQGSEA. This CDR3 has 13 amino acids. Trimming pared 4 bases from V and 2 bases from J, leaving 10 bases between. CDR3 DNA: TGCAGCGTTGTGGCGGGGTCCACAGATACGCAGTATTTT. It is translated as CSVVAGSTDTQYF.

The chain is built from TRBV6-5 and TRBJ2-7, with 7 nucleotides matching TRBD2. The V segment lost 1 base and the J segment 6 bases; nucleotides outside the gene matches: 12. CDR1 is MNHEY, CDR2 SVGAGI, per germline. This CDR3 comprises 16 residues. The CDR3 DNA is TGTGCCAGCAGTTACTGGACGGGAGGACTCGCCGGCGAGCAGTACTTC. It codes for CASSYWTGGLAGEQYF.